This TCR beta chain was observed in a study of T-cell reconstitution after alpha-beta-depleted transplantation in children. Germline-derived CDR1 and CDR2 are LGHNA and YNFKEQ. The junction had 4 bases not matched to a gene; V was cut back by 0 bases and J by 6 bases. This CDR3 comprises 15 residues. Preparation of the TCRbeta library used unique molecular identifiers. TCRdb called the PCR reads again in MiXCR, with one record for every CDR3 protein. The sample holds some 840,000 distinct CDR3 sequences, about 16% seen once. The genes are TRBV4-2 and TRBJ2-2; 7 positions match TRBD2. The clonotype comes from a male patient younger than 18 who had a stem cell transplant for acute lymphoblastic leukemia, so the T cells may come from the graft donor. The sequencing used PBMCs, mostly from graft donor cells, collected 360 days after TCRalphabeta/CD19-depleted stem cell transplant. The CDR3 DNA reads as TGTGCCAGCAGCCAAGAATTGGGGGGGTCCGGGGAGCTGTTTTTT. Encoded protein: CASSQELGGSGELFF.